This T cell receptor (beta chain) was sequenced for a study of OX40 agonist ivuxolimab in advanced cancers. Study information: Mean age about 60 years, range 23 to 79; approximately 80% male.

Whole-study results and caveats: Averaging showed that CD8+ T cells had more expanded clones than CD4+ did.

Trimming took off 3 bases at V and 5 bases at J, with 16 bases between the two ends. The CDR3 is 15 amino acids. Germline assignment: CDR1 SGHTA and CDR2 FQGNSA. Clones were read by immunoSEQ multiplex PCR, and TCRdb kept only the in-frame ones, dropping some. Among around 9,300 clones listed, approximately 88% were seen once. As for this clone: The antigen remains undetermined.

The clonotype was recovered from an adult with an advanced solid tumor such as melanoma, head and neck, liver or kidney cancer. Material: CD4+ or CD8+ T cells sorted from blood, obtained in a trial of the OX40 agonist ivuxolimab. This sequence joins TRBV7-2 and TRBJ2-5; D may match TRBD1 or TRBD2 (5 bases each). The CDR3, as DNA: TGTGCCAGCAGCTTTTCTCCGGGACCAGGGGAGACCCAGTACTTC. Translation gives CASSFSPGPGETQYF.